The 28 T cell receptor beta chains below were found in one sample sequenced in a study of OX40 agonist ivuxolimab in advanced cancers. Clones were read by immunoSEQ multiplex PCR, and TCRdb kept only the in-frame ones, dropping some. Among tens of thousands of clones listed, about 91% were seen once. The sample here was CD4+ or CD8+ T cells sorted from blood, taken in a trial of the OX40 agonist ivuxolimab. The source of these receptors is an adult with an advanced solid tumor such as melanoma, head and neck, liver or kidney cancer.

The chain joins TRBV9 to TRBJ2-7; possibly TRBD1 for D (6 bases). Germline loops: CDR1 SGDLS, CDR2 YYNGEE. The CDR3 covers 13 residues. Trimming took off 4 bases at V and 0 bases at J, with 8 bases between the two ends. The CDR3: CASSTDSSYEQYF. In DNA form, the CDR3 reads TGTGCCAGCAGCACGGACAGCTCCTACGAGCAGTACTTC.

In its sample, this clone was seen once. The chain has TRBV4-1 and TRBJ2-3; a possible D gene is TRBD1 (6 bases). The CDR3 has 15 amino acids. Trimming pared 2 bases from V and 0 bases from J, leaving 9 bases between. Looked up from germline, CDR1 is MGHRA and CDR2 is YSYEKL. The DNA for the CDR3 is TGCGCCAGCAGCCAACCAGGGGCTAGCACAGATACGCAGTATTTT. It translates to CASSQPGASTDTQYF.

As concerns this clone: Mismatch with germline at one junction end may stem from a read error. V usage is TRBV13 and J usage is TRBJ2-2; weak D call: TRBD1 (6 bases). The germline V gene has CDR1 PRHDT and CDR2 FYEKMQ (reference sequence). This CDR3 has 13 residues. CDR3 DNA sequence: TGTGCCAGCACCTTACCAGGGGCCGGGGAGCTGTTTTTT. As protein: CASTLPGAGELFF.

V and J are TRBV28 and TRBJ2-1; 9 bases match TRBD1. Germline loops: CDR1 MDHEN, CDR2 SYDVKM. This CDR3 has 13 residues. V gave up 6 bases and J gave up 8 bases; unmatched junction bases: 5. The CDR3 sequence is CASRDRGGYEQFF. In nucleotides, the CDR3 is TGTGCCAGCAGGGACAGGGGAGGTTATGAGCAGTTCTTC.

The DNA for the CDR3 is TGTGCCAGCAGTCCAGGGACTAGCGGCTACAATGAGCAGTTCTTC. Amino acid sequence: CASSPGTSGYNEQFF. The chain carries TRBV6-1 and TRBJ2-1; 11 nucleotides line up with TRBD2. Germline V CDR1 and CDR2: MNHNS, SASEGT. This CDR3 contains 15 residues. V shed 5 bases and J 3 bases; nucleotides not matched to a gene: 3.

About this clone: Different DNA sequences within this sample yield the same CDR3. The rearrangement joins TRBV27 to TRBJ1-2; weak D call: TRBD1 (6 bases). CDR1 and CDR2 (germline): MNHEY, SMNVEV (reference sequence). CDR3 length: 17 amino acids. The V and J ends lost 1 base and 5 bases respectively, with 20 bases between them. This CDR3 reads CASSLLGPRGQGYGYTF. The CDR3, as DNA: TGTGCCAGCAGTTTATTAGGTCCCCGGGGGCAGGGGTATGGCTACACCTTC.

This rearrangement joins TRBV28 to TRBJ1-2, with 9 bases lining up with TRBD1. The CDR3 totals 17 residues. Germline-derived CDR1 and CDR2 are MDHEN and SYDVKM. Trimming removed 3 bases from V and 6 bases from J; junction bases left unmatched: 14. The CDR3 DNA is TGTGCCAGCAGTTTTCCACAGGGGGCCTCCATAGTGAATGGCTACACCTTC. Its protein is CASSFPQGASIVNGYTF.

Only one count was recorded for this clone. The chain is built from TRBV9 and TRBJ1-3; no definite D call. V was trimmed by 0 bases and J by 0 bases, leaving 7 bases between them. The CDR3 sequence is 15 residues long. Germline V CDR1 and CDR2: SGDLS, YYNGEE. The CDR3 is CASSVAGYSGNTIYF. The DNA for the CDR3 is TGTGCCAGCAGCGTAGCAGGATACTCTGGAAACACCATATATTTT.

For the CDR3, the DNA is TGTGCCAGCAGCTCTCAGCGTGAGTCCTACGAGCAGTACGTC. Residues: CASSSQRESYEQYV. V is TRBV5-6 and J is TRBJ2-7, with D unclear. The germline V gene encodes CDR1 SGHDT and CDR2 YYEEEE. V lost 3 bases to trimming and J lost 1 base, with 11 bases between them. The CDR3 is 14 amino acids.

For this clone: A junction boundary mismatches the germline segment, possibly from a read error. The V and J genes are TRBV7-7 and TRBJ1-5; 7 bases line up with TRBD1. Per germline, CDR1 SSHAT and CDR2 FNYEAQ (reference sequence). The CDR3 consists of 17 residues. The CDR3 region is CASILDRVRFWNQPQHF. Written as DNA, the CDR3 is TGTGCTAGCATCTTAGACAGGGTGAGGTTTTGGAATCAGCCCCAGCATTTT.

The chain employs TRBV6-5 and TRBJ2-1; a weak D match, TRBD2 (7 bases). V lost 2 bases, J lost 6 bases, and 11 bases lay in between. This CDR3 has 14 residues. CDR1 and CDR2 (germline): MNHEY, SVGAGI. The CDR3 nucleotides read TGTGCCAGCAGTTACGGGGGGGGGCGCAATGAGCAGTTCTTC. Translated, it gives CASSYGGGRNEQFF.

This clone was recorded only once. The chain carries TRBV19 and TRBJ2-1; either TRBD1 or TRBD2 may fit D (5 bases each). Germline V CDR1 and CDR2: LNHDA, SQIVND (reference sequence). The V and J ends lost 1 base and 6 bases respectively, with 10 bases between them. This CDR3 comprises 14 residues. CDR3 sequence (DNA): TGTGCCAGTAGTATAGGAGGGGTCCTCAATGAGCAGTTCTTC. Its translation is CASSIGGVLNEQFF.

The chain recombines TRBV2 with TRBJ2-2; 9 bases agree with TRBD1. This CDR3 region has 16 residues. Trimming removed 3 bases from V and 7 bases from J; junction bases left unmatched: 9. CDR1 and CDR2 (germline): SNHLY, FYNNEI. Written as DNA, the CDR3 is TGTGCCAGCAGTGACCCCGGGACAGGGTTCGTCGGGGAGCTGTTTTTT. This codes for CASSDPGTGFVGELFF.

The genes are TRBV19 and TRBJ2-2, with 11 bases identical to TRBD1. The CDR3 covers 15 residues. The germline V gene encodes CDR1 LNHDA and CDR2 SQIVND (reference sequence). J was trimmed by 6 bases and V by 7 bases; bases with no gene match: 7. Here the CDR3 reads CASTPPGQGAGELFF. The CDR3, as DNA: TGTGCCAGTACCCCGCCGGGACAGGGGGCCGGGGAGCTGTTTTTT.

This chain joins TRBV28 and TRBJ1-2; 7 bases line up with TRBD1. Germline CDR1 MDHEN, CDR2 SYDVKM. This CDR3 has 16 residues. V lost 8 bases to trimming and J lost 0 bases; unmatched junction nucleotides: 12. The CDR3 bases are TGTGCCAGCCCCACCCCCCGGGACAGATCTAACTATGGCTACACCTTC. This encodes CASPTPRDRSNYGYTF.

The V and J genes are TRBV9 and TRBJ1-1; D remains ambiguous. This CDR3 region has 15 residues. V was trimmed by 4 bases and J by 4 bases, leaving 17 bases between them. Germline V gene lookup returns CDR1 SGDLS and CDR2 YYNGEE. In nucleotides, the CDR3 is TGTGCCAGCAGCCCCCCCGATGGCGGTAGCACTGAAGCTTTCTTT. Translation gives CASSPPDGGSTEAFF.

In this sample, this clone turned up once. The chain recombines TRBV6-1 with TRBJ2-1; 12 bases are a match to TRBD2. Germline V gene sequence: CDR1 MNHNS, CDR2 SASEGT. Trimming cost V 6 bases and J 8 bases; bases outside gene matches: 8. The CDR3 is made up of 15 amino acids. CDR3 in amino acids: CASSTTSGGWDEQFF. DNA of the CDR3: TGTGCCAGCAGCACGACTAGCGGGGGATGGGATGAGCAGTTCTTC.

The chain joins TRBV7-3 to TRBJ1-1, with 7 positions matching TRBD1. The germline CDR1 and CDR2 sequences are SGHTA and FQGTGA. The CDR3 totals 13 residues. V lost 4 bases to trimming and J lost 6 bases; unmatched junction nucleotides: 5. The CDR3 DNA sequence: TGTGCCAGCAGCTATATTCAGGGGGCTGAAGCTTTCTTT. Translation gives CASSYIQGAEAFF.

This clone has a single count. The chain couples TRBV4-1 to TRBJ1-4, with TRBD1 matching 9 bases. Looked up from germline, CDR1 is MGHRA and CDR2 is YSYEKL. This CDR3 region has 14 residues. Germline trimming cut 2 bases from V and 6 bases from J; bases unmatched to any gene: 1. CDR3 protein: CASSQRQGDEKLFF. In DNA, the CDR3 is TGCGCCAGCAGCCAAAGACAGGGGGATGAAAAACTGTTTTTT.

The chain recombines TRBV11-3 with TRBJ2-1; D assignment may be TRBD1 or TRBD2 (5 bases each). The CDR3 covers 16 residues. Germline V gene lookup returns CDR1 SGHNT and CDR2 YENEEA. Trimming left V 0 bases short and J 10 bases short, with 19 bases between. Here the CDR3 DNA reads TGTGCCAGCAGCTTAGAGGTGAGAGGGGCTAGGAGGGAGCAGTTCTTC. Translated: CASSLEVRGARREQFF.

This sequence joins TRBV28 and TRBJ2-2; D may be TRBD2 (6 bases). From germline, CDR1 is MDHEN and CDR2 SYDVKM. V lost 3 bases to trimming and J lost 5 bases, with 10 bases between them. This CDR3 is 14 amino acids long. DNA for the CDR3: TGTGCCAGCAGTTTGATTCGGGGGACCGGGGAGCTGTTTTTT. Amino acid sequence: CASSLIRGTGELFF.

The chain carries TRBV5-1 and TRBJ1-5; D might be TRBD1 (5 bases). The CDR3 has 15 amino acids. V was pared by 0 bases and J by 1 base, with 8 bases between. Germline CDR1 SGHRS, CDR2 YFSETQ. This CDR3 is CASSLGWDSNQPQHF. The CDR3 coding sequence is TGCGCCAGCAGCTTGGGTTGGGACAGCAATCAGCCCCAGCATTTT.

The CDR3 bases are TGCAGCGTTGTAGGGGGGAGCGTCTACGAGCAGTACTTC. This gives the protein CSVVGGSVYEQYF. This chain uses TRBV29-1 with TRBJ2-7; D might be TRBD1 or TRBD2, each matching 6 bases. This CDR3 is 13 amino acids long. Germline CDR1 SQVTM, CDR2 ANQGSEA. Trimming cost V 4 bases and J 3 bases, with 13 bases left between them.

The CDR3 DNA reads TGTGCCAGTAGTATAAGGGGACAGTGGAATGAGCAGTTCTTC. Translation: CASSIRGQWNEQFF. The chain has TRBV19 and TRBJ2-1, with TRBD1 matching 7 bases. Per germline, CDR1 LNHDA and CDR2 SQIVND (reference sequence). The trim removed 2 bases at V and 7 bases at J, leaving 5 bases unmatched. The CDR3 loop spans 14 amino acids.

The genes are TRBV5-8 and TRBJ1-5; 7 nucleotides align to TRBD1. This CDR3 spans 15 amino acids. Germline trimming cut 4 bases from V and 1 base from J; bases unmatched to any gene: 5. The V gene's germline CDR1 is SGHTS and CDR2 YDEGEE. CDR3 in DNA: TGTGCCAGCAGCCGGGACAGCGGAAGCAATCAGCCCCAGCATTTT. It encodes CASSRDSGSNQPQHF.

This chain uses TRBV5-1 with TRBJ2-7; 7 nucleotides align to TRBD1. Germline V gives CDR1 SGHRS, CDR2 YFSETQ. J gave up 6 bases and V 0 bases, and 6 bases lay outside the gene matches. There are 14 residues in the CDR3. CDR3 loop: CASSLGQGSSEQYF. DNA of the CDR3: TGCGCCAGCAGCTTGGGACAGGGAAGCTCCGAGCAGTACTTC.

The chain uses TRBV7-6 and TRBJ1-1; D gene uncertain. The germline CDR1 and CDR2 sequences are SGHVS and FNYEAQ. The CDR3 is 15 residues long. V shed 1 base and J shed 5 bases, with 14 bases lying between them. CDR3 protein: CASSLETRGLTEAFF. The CDR3 DNA reads as TGTGCCAGCAGCTTAGAGACCCGGGGTCTGACTGAAGCTTTCTTT.

This clone was seen a single time. The chain is built from TRBV5-6 and TRBJ2-7; D tentatively fits TRBD1 or TRBD2 (6 bases each). CDR1 and CDR2 from the germline V gene are SGHDT and YYEEEE. Trimming removed 0 bases from V and 1 base from J, with 14 bases in between. The CDR3 has 16 amino acids. CDR3 sequence: CASSLGPGAESYEQYV. CDR3 nucleotide sequence: TGTGCCAGCAGCTTGGGGCCGGGGGCAGAGTCCTACGAGCAGTACGTC.